This T cell receptor beta chain was identified in a study of PD-1 blockade in mismatch repair-deficient tumors. The V end was cut by 5 bases, the J end by 4 bases, with 2 bases between. Germline-derived CDR1 and CDR2 are SGHTA and FQGTGA. This CDR3 region has 10 residues. Study findings and constraints: Tumor-resident clones, often absent from pretreatment blood, expanded after pembrolizumab and then contracted.

All patients were mismatch repair deficient, assessed by either PCR or immunohistochemistry. Using immunoSEQ multiplex PCR, the repertoire was profiled, and TCRdb retains in-frame clones only, with some absent. The top ten clones hold around 5.5% of a sample with 70,000 to 90,000 clones, approximately 78% of them seen once. Note on this clone: Its antigen is still unknown.

The TCR sequence derives from an adult with mismatch repair-deficient cancer. The V gene is TRBV7-3, the J gene TRBJ2-5; D gene ambiguous. The sample in question was peripheral blood, obtained 44 weeks after starting pembrolizumab. The CDR3 DNA follows: TGTGCCAGCAGCCGAGAGACCCAGTACTTC. Translated, it gives CASSRETQYF.